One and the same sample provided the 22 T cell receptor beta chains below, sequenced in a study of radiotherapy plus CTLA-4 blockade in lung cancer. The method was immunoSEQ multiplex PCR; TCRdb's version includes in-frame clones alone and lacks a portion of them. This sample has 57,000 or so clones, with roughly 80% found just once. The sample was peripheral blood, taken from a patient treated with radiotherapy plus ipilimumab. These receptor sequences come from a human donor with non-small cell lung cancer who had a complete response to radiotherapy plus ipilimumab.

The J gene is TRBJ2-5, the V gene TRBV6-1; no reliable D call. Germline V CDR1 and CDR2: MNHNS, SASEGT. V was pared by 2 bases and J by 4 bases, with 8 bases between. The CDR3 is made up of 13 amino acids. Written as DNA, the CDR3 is TGTGCCAGCAGTGAAACCCTTGGAGAGACCCAGTACTTC. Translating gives CASSETLGETQYF.

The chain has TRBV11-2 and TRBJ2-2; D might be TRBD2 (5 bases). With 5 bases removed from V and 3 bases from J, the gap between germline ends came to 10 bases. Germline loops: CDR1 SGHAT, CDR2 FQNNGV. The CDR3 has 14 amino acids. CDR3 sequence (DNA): TGTGCCAGCAGCGACCTACTAGACACCGGGGAGCTGTTTTTT. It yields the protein CASSDLLDTGELFF.

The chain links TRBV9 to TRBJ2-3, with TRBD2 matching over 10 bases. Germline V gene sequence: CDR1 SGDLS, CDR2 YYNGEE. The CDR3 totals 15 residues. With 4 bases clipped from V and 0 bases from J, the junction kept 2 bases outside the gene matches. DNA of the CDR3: TGTGCCAGCAGCCTTAGCGGGGGGAGCACAGATACGCAGTATTTT. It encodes CASSLSGGSTDTQYF.

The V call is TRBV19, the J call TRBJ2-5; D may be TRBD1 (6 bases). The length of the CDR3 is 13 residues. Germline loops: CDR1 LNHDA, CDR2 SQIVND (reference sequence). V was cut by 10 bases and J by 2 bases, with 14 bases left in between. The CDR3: CATGQTYQETQYF. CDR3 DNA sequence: TGTGCCACTGGACAGACTTATCAAGAGACCCAGTACTTC.

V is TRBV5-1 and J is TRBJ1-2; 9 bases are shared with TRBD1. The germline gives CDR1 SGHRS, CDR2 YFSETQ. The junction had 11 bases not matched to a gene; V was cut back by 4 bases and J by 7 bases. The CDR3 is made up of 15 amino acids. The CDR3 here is CASSTRQGGSGGYTF. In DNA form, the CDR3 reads TGCGCCAGCAGCACCCGACAGGGGGGAAGTGGTGGCTACACCTTC. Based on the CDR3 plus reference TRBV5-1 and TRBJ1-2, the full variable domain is KAGVTQTPRYLIKTRGQQVTLSCSPISGHRSVSWYQQTPGQGLQFLFEYFSETQRNKGNFPGRFSGRQFSNSRSEMNVSTLELGDSALYLCASSTRQGGSGGYTFGSGTRLTVV.

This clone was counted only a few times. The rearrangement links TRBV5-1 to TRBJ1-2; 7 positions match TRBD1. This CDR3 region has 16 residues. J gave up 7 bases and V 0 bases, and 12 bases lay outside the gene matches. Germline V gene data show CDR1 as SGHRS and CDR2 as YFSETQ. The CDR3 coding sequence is TGCGCCAGCAGCTTGGACCCCGGGACAGAAGGGGGTGGCTACACCTTC. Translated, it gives CASSLDPGTEGGGYTF.

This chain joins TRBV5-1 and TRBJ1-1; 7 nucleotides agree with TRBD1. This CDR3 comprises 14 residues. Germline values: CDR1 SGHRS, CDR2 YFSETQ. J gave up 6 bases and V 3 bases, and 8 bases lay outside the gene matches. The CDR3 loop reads CASSSPGQDAEAFF. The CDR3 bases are TGCGCCAGCAGCTCACCAGGACAGGACGCTGAAGCTTTCTTT.

CDR3 in DNA: TGTGCCTGGAGTAGGGGGCAGGGGGTTTTCTCTGGGGCCAACGTCCTGACTTTC. The encoded protein is CAWSRGQGVFSGANVLTF. This rearrangement joins TRBV30 to TRBJ2-6, with 7 nucleotides matching TRBD1. The trim removed 2 bases at V and 0 bases at J, leaving 10 bases unmatched. The CDR3 has 18 residues. CDR1 is GTSNPN, CDR2 SVGIG, per germline (reference sequence).

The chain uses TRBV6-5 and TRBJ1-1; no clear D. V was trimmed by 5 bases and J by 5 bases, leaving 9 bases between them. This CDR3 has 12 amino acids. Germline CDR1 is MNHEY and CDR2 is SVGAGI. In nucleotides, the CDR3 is TGTGCCAGCAGTCTTACGCGGACTGAAGCTTTCTTT. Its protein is CASSLTRTEAFF.

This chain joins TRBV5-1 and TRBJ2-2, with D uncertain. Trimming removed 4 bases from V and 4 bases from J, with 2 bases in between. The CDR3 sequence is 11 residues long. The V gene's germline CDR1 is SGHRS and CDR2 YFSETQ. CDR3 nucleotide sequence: TGCGCCAGCAGCCCCACCGGGGAGCTGTTTTTT. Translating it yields CASSPTGELFF.

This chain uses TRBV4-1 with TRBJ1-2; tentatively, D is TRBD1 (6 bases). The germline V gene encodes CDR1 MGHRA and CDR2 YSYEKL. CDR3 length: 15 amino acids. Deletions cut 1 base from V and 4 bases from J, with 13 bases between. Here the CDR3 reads CASSQAGGAGYGYTF. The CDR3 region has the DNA TGCGCCAGCAGCCAAGCCGGGGGCGCTGGCTATGGCTACACCTTC.

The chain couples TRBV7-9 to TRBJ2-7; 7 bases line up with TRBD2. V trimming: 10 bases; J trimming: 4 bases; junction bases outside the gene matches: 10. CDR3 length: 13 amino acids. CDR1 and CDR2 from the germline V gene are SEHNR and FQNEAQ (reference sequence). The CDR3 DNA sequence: TGTGCCACCCAGCCCAGCGGGGATTACGAGCAGTACTTC. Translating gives CATQPSGDYEQYF.

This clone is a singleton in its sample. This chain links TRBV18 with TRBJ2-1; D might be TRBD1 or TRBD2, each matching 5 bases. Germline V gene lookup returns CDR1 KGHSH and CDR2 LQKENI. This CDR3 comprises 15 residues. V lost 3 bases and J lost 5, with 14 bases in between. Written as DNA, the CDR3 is TGTGCCAGCTCACCTGTCCCGGGACGGGACAATGAGCAGTTCTTC. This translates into CASSPVPGRDNEQFF.

This CDR3 reads CASSFGASGNEQFF. CDR3 DNA: TGCGCCAGCAGCTTCGGGGCGTCAGGGAATGAGCAGTTCTTC. The chain has TRBV5-1 and TRBJ2-1; D tentatively reads TRBD1 or TRBD2 (5 bases each). Trimming removed 2 bases at V and 7 bases at J, with 13 bases between. The CDR3 is 14 residues long. Germline CDR1 is SGHRS and CDR2 is YFSETQ. Full variable domain (outside the CDR3, taken from reference TRBV5-1 and TRBJ2-1): KAGVTQTPRYLIKTRGQQVTLSCSPISGHRSVSWYQQTPGQGLQFLFEYFSETQRNKGNFPGRFSGRQFSNSRSEMNVSTLELGDSALYLCASSFGASGNEQFFGPGTRLTVL.

The CDR3 sequence is CASSPGTGGSETQYF. The CDR3 nucleotides are TGTGCCAGCAGTCCAGGGACAGGGGGCTCAGAGACCCAGTACTTC. V usage is TRBV6-1 and J usage is TRBJ2-5; TRBD1 agrees at 12 bases. Trimming cost V 5 bases and J 4 bases; bases outside gene matches: 5. Per the germline V gene, CDR1 is MNHNS and CDR2 is SASEGT. There are 15 residues in the CDR3.

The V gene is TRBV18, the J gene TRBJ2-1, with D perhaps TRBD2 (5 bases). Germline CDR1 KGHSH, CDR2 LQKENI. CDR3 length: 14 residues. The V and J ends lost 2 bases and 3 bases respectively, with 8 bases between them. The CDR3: CASSPAGLYNEQFF. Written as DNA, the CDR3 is TGTGCCAGCTCACCAGCGGGCCTCTACAATGAGCAGTTCTTC.

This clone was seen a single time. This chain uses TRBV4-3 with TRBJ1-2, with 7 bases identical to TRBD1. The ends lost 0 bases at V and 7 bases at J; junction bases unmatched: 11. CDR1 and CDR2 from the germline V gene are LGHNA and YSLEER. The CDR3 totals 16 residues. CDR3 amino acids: CASSQDQTGRFRGYTF. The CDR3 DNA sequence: TGCGCCAGCAGCCAAGATCAGACAGGGAGATTTCGTGGCTACACCTTC.

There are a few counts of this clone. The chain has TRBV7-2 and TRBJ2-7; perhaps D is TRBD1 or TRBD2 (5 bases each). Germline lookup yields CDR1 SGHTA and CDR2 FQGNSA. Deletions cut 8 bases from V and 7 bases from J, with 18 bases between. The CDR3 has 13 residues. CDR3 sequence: CASSARAPGEQYF. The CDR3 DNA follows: TGTGCCAGCTCCGCCAGGGCCCCGGGGGAGCAGTACTTC.

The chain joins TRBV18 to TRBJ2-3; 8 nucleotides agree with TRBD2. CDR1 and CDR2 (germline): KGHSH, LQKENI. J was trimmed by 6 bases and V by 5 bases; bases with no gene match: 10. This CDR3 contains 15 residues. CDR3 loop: CASSDNGRAGDTQYF. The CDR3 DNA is TGTGCCAGCTCAGACAACGGGAGGGCTGGGGATACGCAGTATTTT.

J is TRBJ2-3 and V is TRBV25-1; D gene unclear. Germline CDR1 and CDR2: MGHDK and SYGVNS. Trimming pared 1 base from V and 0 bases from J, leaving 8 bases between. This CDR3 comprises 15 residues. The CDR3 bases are TGTGCCAGCAGTGAATGGCGGTGGAGCACAGATACGCAGTATTTT. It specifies CASSEWRWSTDTQYF.

The CDR3 DNA reads as TGTGCCAGCAGCTTGGGAGGGACAGTGTTGCATACGCAGTATTTT. Amino acids: CASSLGGTVLHTQYF. The chain has TRBV5-4 and TRBJ2-3; 7 nucleotides line up with TRBD1. J was trimmed by 7 bases and V by 0 bases; bases with no gene match: 8. The CDR3 sequence is 15 residues long. Looked up from germline, CDR1 is SGHNT and CDR2 is YYREEE (reference sequence).

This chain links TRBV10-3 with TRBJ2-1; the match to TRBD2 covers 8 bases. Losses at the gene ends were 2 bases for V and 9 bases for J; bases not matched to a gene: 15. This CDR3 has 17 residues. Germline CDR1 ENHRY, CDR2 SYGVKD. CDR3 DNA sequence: TGTGCCATCAGTGAGAGCCCCGGGAGGGCGGGGGGTCTTGAGCAGTTCTTC. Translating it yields CAISESPGRAGGLEQFF.